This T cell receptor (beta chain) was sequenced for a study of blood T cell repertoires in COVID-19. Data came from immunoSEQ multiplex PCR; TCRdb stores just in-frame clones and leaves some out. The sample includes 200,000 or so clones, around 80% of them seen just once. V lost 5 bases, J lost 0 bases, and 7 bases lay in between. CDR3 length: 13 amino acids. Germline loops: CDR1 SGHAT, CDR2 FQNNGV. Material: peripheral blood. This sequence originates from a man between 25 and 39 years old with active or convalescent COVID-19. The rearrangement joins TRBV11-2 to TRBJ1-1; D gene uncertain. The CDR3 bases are TGTGCCAGCAGCCGTCCGGTGAACACTGAAGCTTTCTTT. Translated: CASSRPVNTEAFF.